A selection of T cell receptor beta chains follows, all from one sample in a study of early T cells in non-severe SARS-CoV-2 infection. TCRdb itself ran the 5' RACE reads through MiXCR, one entry per CDR3 protein. The repertoire includes approximately 79,000 distinct CDR3 sequences, around 13% of them detected once, and 1% to 1.4% sits in the top ten. What was sequenced was whole blood. The receptors here all came from an adult who was a healthcare worker with PCR-confirmed SARS-CoV-2 infection or an uninfected control (not recorded which). CDR3s include the opening cysteine and the closing phenylalanine or tryptophan. The order of the fields is V gene, D gene, clone size, J gene, CDR3 DNA, CDR3 protein. The D gene is left open where the match is weak. Rows give clone size only sometimes, using once, few, many, or a class for an expanded clone.

V gene: TRBV2
D gene: TRBD1
clone size: NA
J gene: TRBJ2-3
CDR3 DNA: TGTGCCAGTAGTCCGGGACAGATGGCAGATACGCAGTATTTT
CDR3 protein: CASSPGQMADTQYF

V gene: TRBV11-2
D gene: NA
clone size: many
J gene: TRBJ1-6
CDR3 DNA: TGTGCCAGCAGCTTCAACGCCTATAATTCACCCCTCCACTTT
CDR3 protein: CASSFNAYNSPLHF

V gene: TRBV11-3
D gene: TRBD1
clone size: NA
J gene: TRBJ2-1
CDR3 DNA: TGTGCCAGCAGCTCCGGGACAGGGGGGTACTTAAATGAGCAGTTCTTC
CDR3 protein: CASSSGTGGYLNEQFF

V gene: TRBV13
D gene: NA
clone size: many
J gene: TRBJ2-4
CDR3 DNA: TGTGCCAGCTGCCCGAGGGGGGATGGTTGCATTCAGTACTTC
CDR3 protein: CASCPRGDGCIQYF

V gene: TRBV6-5
D gene: NA
clone size: many
J gene: TRBJ2-3
CDR3 DNA: TGTGCCAGCCGGCCCACAGCCCCAGATACGCAGTATTTT
CDR3 protein: CASRPTAPDTQYF

V gene: TRBV28
D gene: NA
clone size: few
J gene: TRBJ2-2
CDR3 DNA: TGTGCCAGCAGGGAAATTAGCGGCAACGGGGAGCTGTTTTTT
CDR3 protein: CASREISGNGELFF

V gene: TRBV12-3/TRBV12-4
D gene: NA
clone size: few
J gene: TRBJ2-5
CDR3 DNA: TGTGCCAGCAGTTTAGGGGGGGCCCAAGAGACCCAGTACTTC
CDR3 protein: CASSLGGAQETQYF

V gene: TRBV19
D gene: NA
clone size: many
J gene: TRBJ2-1
CDR3 DNA: TGTGCCAGTAGCCCGGGGGCCAATGAGCAGTTCTTC
CDR3 protein: CASSPGANEQFF

V gene: TRBV20-1
D gene: TRBD1
clone size: many
J gene: TRBJ1-1
CDR3 DNA: TGCAGTGCTATCCCGGGACAGGGAATGGGTATTGAAGCTTTCTTT
CDR3 protein: CSAIPGQGMGIEAFF

V gene: TRBV19
D gene: TRBD2
clone size: many
J gene: TRBJ2-1
CDR3 DNA: TGTGCCAGTAGTCCGACCGGGACTAGCGGGAGTCATGAGCAGTTCTTC
CDR3 protein: CASSPTGTSGSHEQFF

V gene: TRBV20-1
D gene: TRBD2
clone size: NA
J gene: TRBJ2-7
CDR3 DNA: TGCAGTGCTCGACTAGCGGGGGCCCCCTACGAGCAGTACTTC
CDR3 protein: CSARLAGAPYEQYF

V gene: TRBV20-1
D gene: NA
clone size: NA
J gene: TRBJ1-1
CDR3 DNA: TGCAGTGCTGTGGCGGGGGGCGAGGTGAACACTGAAGCTTTCTTT
CDR3 protein: CSAVAGGEVNTEAFF

V gene: TRBV20-1
D gene: NA
clone size: NA
J gene: TRBJ1-5
CDR3 DNA: TGCAGTGCTAGAGATCCCACAGGGACAAGGCAGCCCCAGCATTTT
CDR3 protein: CSARDPTGTRQPQHF

V gene: TRBV27
D gene: TRBD2
clone size: few
J gene: TRBJ2-3
CDR3 DNA: TGTGCCAGCAGTTTTAGGGGTAGGCAGCGGGGAGCTAGCACAGATACGCAGTATTTT
CDR3 protein: CASSFRGRQRGASTDTQYF

V gene: TRBV4-3
D gene: NA
clone size: few
J gene: TRBJ2-1
CDR3 DNA: TGCGCCAGCAGCCAAGATTTGGGACACCGCTACAATGAGCAGTTCTTC
CDR3 protein: CASSQDLGHRYNEQFF

V gene: TRBV20-1
D gene: NA
clone size: few
J gene: TRBJ2-6
CDR3 DNA: TGCAGTGCTAGTAATGGGGCCAACGTCCTGACTTTC
CDR3 protein: CSASNGANVLTF

V gene: TRBV5-1
D gene: TRBD1
clone size: many
J gene: TRBJ2-7
CDR3 DNA: TGCGCCAGCAGCTTAAGAACCAGCGGGGACAGGGTCTACGAGCAGTACTTC
CDR3 protein: CASSLRTSGDRVYEQYF

V gene: TRBV30
D gene: TRBD1
clone size: few
J gene: TRBJ2-6
CDR3 DNA: TGTGCCTGGAGTAACCTCTGGGACAGGGGCGCTGGGGCCAACGTCCTGACTTTC
CDR3 protein: CAWSNLWDRGAGANVLTF

V gene: TRBV7-2
D gene: TRBD2
clone size: NA
J gene: TRBJ2-1
CDR3 DNA: TGTGCCAGCAGCTTCCGACCCGGCGGGACTAGCAGAAATGAGCAGTTCTTC
CDR3 protein: CASSFRPGGTSRNEQFF

V gene: TRBV20-1
D gene: TRBD1
clone size: few
J gene: TRBJ1-2
CDR3 DNA: TGCAGTGCTTCCAGGGGGCAGGACTATGGCTACACCTTC
CDR3 protein: CSASRGQDYGYTF

V gene: TRBV12-3/TRBV12-4
D gene: NA
clone size: NA
J gene: TRBJ2-2
CDR3 DNA: TGTGCCAGCACCCTCACCGGACACTACACCGGGGAGCTGTTTTTT
CDR3 protein: CASTLTGHYTGELFF

V gene: TRBV29-1
D gene: NA
clone size: many
J gene: TRBJ2-1
CDR3 DNA: TGCAGCGTTGAGGGGGAAAATAATGAGCAGTTCTTC
CDR3 protein: CSVEGENNEQFF

V gene: TRBV7-2
D gene: NA
clone size: NA
J gene: TRBJ2-7
CDR3 DNA: TGTGCCAGCAGCTATACTAGCAGGAGCTCCTACGAGCAGTACTTC
CDR3 protein: CASSYTSRSSYEQYF

V gene: TRBV12-3/TRBV12-4
D gene: TRBD2
clone size: many
J gene: TRBJ2-7
CDR3 DNA: TGTGCCAGCAGGCCAACTAGCGCCCTATTCGAGCAGTACTTC
CDR3 protein: CASRPTSALFEQYF

V gene: TRBV30
D gene: TRBD2
clone size: many
J gene: TRBJ2-2
CDR3 DNA: TGTGCCTGGAGTGGGGGGAGGGCTATCGGGGAGCTGTTTTTT
CDR3 protein: CAWSGGRAIGELFF

V gene: TRBV6-2/TRBV6-3
D gene: TRBD1
clone size: NA
J gene: TRBJ1-5
CDR3 DNA: TGTGCCAGCAGTTACGGGACAGTACCTAGTCAGCCCCAGCATTTT
CDR3 protein: CASSYGTVPSQPQHF

V gene: TRBV28
D gene: NA
clone size: many
J gene: TRBJ2-5
CDR3 DNA: TGTGCCAGTAGCGGACAGAACCAAGAGACCCAGTACTTC
CDR3 protein: CASSGQNQETQYF

V gene: TRBV7-9
D gene: NA
clone size: NA
J gene: TRBJ2-2
CDR3 DNA: TGTGCCAGCAGCTTAGCGGGAAACACCGGGGAGCTGTTTTTT
CDR3 protein: CASSLAGNTGELFF

V gene: TRBV29-1
D gene: TRBD2
clone size: many
J gene: TRBJ2-1
CDR3 DNA: TGCAGCGTTGTTCCGACTAGCGGGAAAAGGGCCTACAATGAGCAGTTCTTC
CDR3 protein: CSVVPTSGKRAYNEQFF

V gene: TRBV6-2/TRBV6-3
D gene: TRBD1
clone size: many
J gene: TRBJ1-6
CDR3 DNA: TGTGCCAGCAGTCCGGACAGGGGAAATTCACCCCTCCACTTT
CDR3 protein: CASSPDRGNSPLHF

V gene: TRBV25-1
D gene: NA
clone size: NA
J gene: TRBJ1-2
CDR3 DNA: TGTGCCAGCAGTGATGGAGATGGCAGCACCCAAGTTAACTATGGCTACACCTTC
CDR3 protein: CASSDGDGSTQVNYGYTF

V gene: TRBV6-2/TRBV6-3
D gene: NA
clone size: NA
J gene: TRBJ2-1
CDR3 DNA: TGTGCCAGCATCGAAAGTCGGACTGCCGGCAATGAGCAGTTCTTC
CDR3 protein: CASIESRTAGNEQFF

V gene: TRBV7-2
D gene: NA
clone size: many
J gene: TRBJ2-5
CDR3 DNA: TGTGCCACCCGGAAGGGCCCCGTCCAAGAGACCCAGTACTTC
CDR3 protein: CATRKGPVQETQYF

V gene: TRBV7-9
D gene: TRBD1
clone size: many
J gene: TRBJ2-1
CDR3 DNA: TGTGCCAGCAGCCCGTGGGGGGTAGGACAGGGCTCCTACAATGAGCAGTTCTTC
CDR3 protein: CASSPWGVGQGSYNEQFF

V gene: TRBV29-1
D gene: NA
clone size: many
J gene: TRBJ2-1
CDR3 DNA: TGCAGCGTTGGATCAGGAGAACAAGACAATGAGCAGTTCTTC
CDR3 protein: CSVGSGEQDNEQFF

V gene: TRBV4-2
D gene: TRBD2
clone size: few
J gene: TRBJ2-7
CDR3 DNA: TGTGCCAGCAGCCAAGTAGCGGGGAACTCCTACGAGCAGTACTTC
CDR3 protein: CASSQVAGNSYEQYF

V gene: TRBV18
D gene: TRBD2
clone size: NA
J gene: TRBJ2-1
CDR3 DNA: TGTGCCAGCTCACTGCCGGGACTAGTAGCGTCGTTCTTC
CDR3 protein: CASSLPGLVASFF

V gene: TRBV20-1
D gene: NA
clone size: many
J gene: TRBJ1-1
CDR3 DNA: TGCAGTGCTAGAAGGAGCGGGCTGGTCGACACTGAAGCTTTCTTT
CDR3 protein: CSARRSGLVDTEAFF

V gene: TRBV7-2
D gene: NA
clone size: many
J gene: TRBJ1-5
CDR3 DNA: TGTGCCAGCAGCTTAGCAGGGAGTCTCAATCAGCCCCAGCATTTT
CDR3 protein: CASSLAGSLNQPQHF

V gene: TRBV28
D gene: NA
clone size: many
J gene: TRBJ2-5
CDR3 DNA: TGTGCCAGCAGTTTATGCACAGCTGGAGAGACCCAGTACTTC
CDR3 protein: CASSLCTAGETQYF

V gene: TRBV20-1
D gene: TRBD2
clone size: many
J gene: TRBJ2-1
CDR3 DNA: TGCAGTGCTAGTCCTAGCGGACAAAATGAGCAGTTCTTC
CDR3 protein: CSASPSGQNEQFF

V gene: TRBV20-1
D gene: NA
clone size: few
J gene: TRBJ2-5
CDR3 DNA: TGCAGTGCTGGTATGGAGGCCGTCTTCGAGGAGACCCAGTACTTC
CDR3 protein: CSAGMEAVFEETQYF

V gene: TRBV18
D gene: NA
clone size: many
J gene: TRBJ1-4
CDR3 DNA: TGTGCCAGCTCACCAGGGTTCACCGAAAAACTGTTTTTT
CDR3 protein: CASSPGFTEKLFF

V gene: TRBV3-2
D gene: NA
clone size: NA
J gene: TRBJ1-4
CDR3 DNA: TGTGCCAGCAGCCAAGGGGACAGGGGCGAAAAACTGTTTTTT
CDR3 protein: CASSQGDRGEKLFF

V gene: TRBV29-1
D gene: NA
clone size: many
J gene: TRBJ1-1
CDR3 DNA: TGCAGCGTCTTATATGCGGTGAAGAACACTGAAGCTTTCTTT
CDR3 protein: CSVLYAVKNTEAFF

V gene: TRBV11-2
D gene: NA
clone size: few
J gene: TRBJ1-6
CDR3 DNA: TGTGCCAGTATCCGGGACACGAATTCACCCCTCCACTTT
CDR3 protein: CASIRDTNSPLHF

V gene: TRBV7-2
D gene: TRBD1
clone size: many
J gene: TRBJ2-7
CDR3 DNA: TGTGCCAGCAGCTTACAATGGGGGACAGCTTTGTACTTC
CDR3 protein: CASSLQWGTALYF